This T cell receptor (beta chain) originates from a study of blood T cell repertoires in COVID-19. About the study: Sites in the United States, Italy and Spain provided acute and convalescent COVID-19 samples. T cells, B-cell-depleted T cells, or PBMCs provided the cDNA or gDNA that served as material.

V was shortened by 3 bases and J by 7 bases, with 13 bases between the two germline ends. This CDR3 has 13 amino acids. Germline V gene lookup returns CDR1 SGHTA and CDR2 FQGNSA. This clone was seen only a few times. Per the original data handling: Reference gene primers were amplified, and this amplification served to estimate nucleated cell counts. Produced via immunoSEQ multiplex PCR; TCRdb's table is partial and in-frame only. From that table come the V and J calls and clone size; the DNA was used to work out D and trimming. The sample has tens of thousands of clones, 85% to 95% seen once. The chain carries TRBV7-2 and TRBJ2-7, with TRBD2 as a possible D gene (6 bases). This TCR came from a human donor in a cohort sampled during active COVID-19. The sample comprised peripheral blood. CDR3 amino acids: CASSFRRAGEQYF. The CDR3 coding sequence is TGTGCCAGCAGCTTTAGGAGGGCGGGAGAGCAGTACTTC.